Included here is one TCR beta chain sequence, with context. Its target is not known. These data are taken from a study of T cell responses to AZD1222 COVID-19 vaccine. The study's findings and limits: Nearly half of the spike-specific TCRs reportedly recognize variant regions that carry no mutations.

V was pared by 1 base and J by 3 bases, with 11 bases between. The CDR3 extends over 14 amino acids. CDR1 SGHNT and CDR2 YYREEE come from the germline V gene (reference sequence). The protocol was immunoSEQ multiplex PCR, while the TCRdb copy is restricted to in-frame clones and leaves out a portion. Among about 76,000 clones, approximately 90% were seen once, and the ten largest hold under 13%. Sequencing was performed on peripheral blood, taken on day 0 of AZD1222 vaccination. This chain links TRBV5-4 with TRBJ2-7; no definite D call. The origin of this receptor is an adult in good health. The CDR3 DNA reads TGTGCCAGCAGCTTGTTGGGCACCCTCTACGAGCAGTACTTC. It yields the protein CASSLLGTLYEQYF.